The 12 T cell receptor beta chains listed next were all sequenced from one sample in a study of neoadjuvant anti-PD-1 for oral cavity cancer. The time point was: after neoadjuvant nivolumab, at surgical resection. Here immunoSEQ multiplex PCR was the method, and the copy in TCRdb shows in-frame clones only, minus some. The sample consists of about 42,000 clones, about three quarters of them appearing once. Sequencing was performed on PBMCs, taken after nivolumab (anti-PD-1) treatment. These receptors all come from a person aged 35-80 years with oral cavity squamous cell carcinoma.

The rearrangement uses TRBV19 and TRBJ2-1; D unresolved. There are 16 residues in the CDR3. Trimming pared 3 bases from V and 4 bases from J, leaving 16 bases between. In germline, CDR1 is LNHDA, CDR2 SQIVND (reference sequence). The CDR3 loop reads CASSMGWRQLYNEQFF. CDR3 DNA: TGTGCCAGTAGTATGGGCTGGCGCCAACTTTACAATGAGCAGTTCTTC.

The chain uses TRBV5-1 and TRBJ1-5, with TRBD1 identical over 12 bases. There are 16 residues in the CDR3. Trimming at V came to 0 bases and at J to 5 bases, leaving 3 bases not matched to a gene. The germline CDR1 and CDR2 sequences are SGHRS and YFSETQ. CDR3: CASSLGDRGRDQPQHF. CDR3 nucleotides: TGCGCCAGCAGCTTGGGGGACAGGGGGCGGGATCAGCCCCAGCATTTT. The whole variable domain, filled in from reference TRBV5-1 and TRBJ1-5, reads KAGVTQTPRYLIKTRGQQVTLSCSPISGHRSVSWYQQTPGQGLQFLFEYFSETQRNKGNFPGRFSGRQFSNSRSEMNVSTLELGDSALYLCASSLGDRGRDQPQHFGDGTRLSIL.

This clone was observed a handful of times. The chain joins TRBV5-5 to TRBJ2-2, with a tentative D call TRBD1 (5 bases). Germline V gene sequence: CDR1 SGHKS, CDR2 YYEKEE (reference sequence). CDR3 length: 16 residues. Trimming took 0 bases from V and 4 from J, leaving 13 bases between them. This chain's CDR3 is CASSLGPSGLTGELFF. Here the CDR3 DNA reads TGTGCCAGCAGCTTGGGACCCTCAGGGCTCACCGGGGAGCTGTTTTTT.

The chain couples TRBV9 to TRBJ1-2; 9 nucleotides align to TRBD1. CDR3 size: 17 residues. V was pared by 2 bases and J by 2 bases, with 10 bases of the junction left unmatched. Germline V gene sequence: CDR1 SGDLS, CDR2 YYNGEE. This CDR3 reads CASSVGGTGWENYGYTF. In nucleotides, the CDR3 is TGTGCCAGCAGCGTCGGAGGGACAGGGTGGGAGAACTATGGCTACACCTTC.

The chain combines TRBV6-1 with TRBJ1-5; D possibly corresponds to TRBD1 (5 bases). Germline V gives CDR1 MNHNS, CDR2 SASEGT. The germline V and J ends were trimmed by 9 bases and 0 bases, with 15 bases remaining between them. The CDR3 has 15 amino acids. CDR3 in DNA: TGTGCCAGTTATTCAGGGTTCTATAGCAATCAGCCCCAGCATTTT. Translating it yields CASYSGFYSNQPQHF.

V and J are TRBV6-4 and TRBJ1-6; D gene unclear. CDR3 size: 13 residues. CDR1 is MRHNA, CDR2 SNTAGT, per germline. Trimming took off 11 bases at V and 6 bases at J, with 14 bases between the two ends. The CDR3 DNA is TGTGCCTCGCAGTCGGATCCTAATTCACCCCTCCACTTT. This translates into CASQSDPNSPLHF.

The V gene is TRBV6-1, the J gene TRBJ1-2, with D possibly being TRBD1 (5 bases). Deletions cut 2 bases from V and 8 bases from J, with 21 bases between. Germline V gene data show CDR1 as MNHNS and CDR2 as SASEGT. The CDR3 has 16 amino acids. The CDR3 is CASSERIRDSRGGYTF. CDR3 nucleotides: TGTGCCAGCAGTGAACGTATTAGGGACTCACGGGGAGGCTACACCTTC.

This clone was seen a single time. The J gene is TRBJ2-2, the V gene TRBV10-3; 12 bases fit TRBD2. CDR1 and CDR2 from the germline V gene are ENHRY and SYGVKD. Unmatched junction bases numbered 3, after V lost 4 bases and J lost 6 bases. This CDR3 is built from 15 residues. The CDR3 nucleotides are TGTGCCATCAGTGGGACTAGCGGGGATTCCGGGGAGCTGTTTTTT. This sequence encodes CAISGTSGDSGELFF.

The V call is TRBV6-1, the J call TRBJ1-2, with D unclear. This CDR3 is 13 amino acids long. Per germline, CDR1 MNHNS and CDR2 SASEGT. V lost 1 base and J lost 7, with 10 bases in between. This CDR3 is CASSEVVSSGYTF. DNA of the CDR3: TGTGCCAGCAGTGAAGTAGTAAGTTCTGGCTACACCTTC.

The chain joins TRBV11-2 to TRBJ2-5; 7 bases line up with TRBD1. Germline V lookup: CDR1 SGHAT, CDR2 FQNNGV. The V gene end was trimmed by 5 bases and the J gene end by 10 bases; junction bases not matched to a gene: 16. The CDR3 has 15 amino acids. The CDR3 is CASSLGDGLNRGQYF. The DNA of the CDR3 is TGTGCCAGCAGCCTAGGGGACGGCCTTAACAGGGGCCAGTACTTC.

As DNA, the CDR3 is TGTGCCAGTAGTATCAGGGCCTCTGAAGCTTTCTTT. Amino acids: CASSIRASEAFF. The chain couples TRBV19 to TRBJ1-1, with D possibly TRBD1 on 5 matching bases. Germline V lookup: CDR1 LNHDA, CDR2 SQIVND (reference sequence). V shed 3 bases and J shed 6 bases, with 8 bases lying between them. CDR3 length: 12 residues. The variable domain in full, completed from reference TRBV19 and TRBJ1-1, reads DGGITQSPKYLFRKEGQNVTLSCEQNLNHDAMYWYRQDPGQGLRLIYYSQIVNDFQKGDIAEGYSVSREKKESFPLTVTSAQKNPTAFYLCASSIRASEAFFGQGTRLTVV.

The V and J genes are TRBV4-2 and TRBJ1-1; a weak D match, TRBD1 (5 bases). The CDR3 contains 14 residues. From germline, CDR1 is LGHNA and CDR2 YNFKEQ. V was cut by 1 base and J by 1 base, with 7 bases left in between. The chain's CDR3 is CASSQGQRNTEAFF. In DNA, the CDR3 is TGTGCCAGCAGCCAAGGACAGAGGAACACTGAAGCTTTCTTT.